Below, 18 T cell receptor beta chains from the same sample are listed, as sequenced in a study of early stage breast cancer tumors. Only in-frame clones appear in the TCRdb table, and some are missing; sequencing was by immunoSEQ multiplex PCR. The sample comprises about 19,000 clones, around 80% of which are singletons, and approximately 1.8% rests with the top ten. The specimen was blood. Receptors originate from a person between 65 and 79 years old with breast cancer.

The gene calls are TRBV4-3 and TRBJ1-2; D is unclear. Germline values: CDR1 LGHNA, CDR2 YSLEER. This CDR3 region has 16 residues. With 0 bases removed from V and 0 bases from J, the gap between germline ends came to 11 bases. This chain's CDR3 is CASSQDGGGTNYGYTF. The CDR3 DNA sequence: TGCGCCAGCAGCCAAGATGGTGGCGGAACTAACTATGGCTACACCTTC.

The rearrangement uses TRBV15 and TRBJ1-1; 11 positions match TRBD1. The junction had 5 bases not matched to a gene; V was cut back by 8 bases and J by 3 bases. The CDR3 runs to 14 residues. Per germline, CDR1 LNHNV and CDR2 YYDKDF (reference sequence). The CDR3 DNA is TGTGCCACCTCCCGGGACAGGGGGTACACTGAAGCTTTCTTT. Amino acids: CATSRDRGYTEAFF.

The chain carries TRBV19 and TRBJ2-3; tentative D call: TRBD1 (5 bases). V lost 3 bases to trimming and J lost 2 bases, with 6 bases between them. The CDR3 has 13 amino acids. The V gene's germline CDR1 is LNHDA and CDR2 SQIVND (reference sequence). As DNA, the CDR3 is TGTGCCAGTAGTATTGGACACACAGATACGCAGTATTTT. It encodes CASSIGHTDTQYF.

The rearrangement uses TRBV9 and TRBJ2-5, with D possibly matching TRBD1 (6 bases). V was trimmed by 0 bases and J by 1 base, leaving 13 bases between them. The CDR3 is made up of 16 amino acids. Germline CDR1 reads SGDLS; CDR2 reads YYNGEE. The CDR3 sequence: CASSVADQGLQETQYF. The CDR3 coding sequence is TGTGCCAGCAGCGTAGCTGACCAGGGGCTCCAAGAGACCCAGTACTTC. Full variable domain (outside the CDR3, taken from reference TRBV9 and TRBJ2-5): DSGVTQTPKHLITATGQRVTLRCSPRSGDLSVYWYQQSLDQGLQFLIQYYNGEERAKGNILERFSAQQFPDLHSELNLSSLELGDSALYFCASSVADQGLQETQYFGPGTRLLVL.

V is TRBV7-2 and J is TRBJ1-1; 8 bases are a match to TRBD1. Per germline, CDR1 SGHTA and CDR2 FQGNSA. With 4 bases clipped from V and 5 bases from J, the junction kept 9 bases outside the gene matches. The CDR3 length is 15 residues. The CDR3 protein is CASSSRQGKRTEAFF. CDR3 nucleotides: TGTGCCAGCAGCTCACGACAGGGGAAGAGGACTGAAGCTTTCTTT.

The gene calls are TRBV2 and TRBJ2-7; no clear D gene. Germline V CDR1 and CDR2: SNHLY, FYNNEI. The germline V and J ends were trimmed by 0 bases and 5 bases, with 14 bases remaining between them. This CDR3 contains 15 residues. CDR3 in amino acids: CASSEAEYPLDEQYF. In nucleotides, the CDR3 is TGTGCCAGCAGTGAAGCGGAGTACCCCCTTGACGAGCAGTACTTC. The whole variable domain, filled in from reference TRBV2 and TRBJ2-7, reads EPEVTQTPSHQVTQMGQEVILRCVPISNHLYFYWYRQILGQKVEFLVSFYNNEISEKSEIFDDQFSVERPDGSNFTLKIRSTKLEDSAMYFCASSEAEYPLDEQYFGPGTRLTVT.

V gene TRBV5-1 combines with J gene TRBJ1-4, with TRBD1 matching 9 bases. Trimming at V came to 0 bases and at J to 7 bases, leaving 7 bases not matched to a gene. CDR3 length: 16 amino acids. From germline, CDR1 is SGHRS and CDR2 YFSETQ. The CDR3 spells CASSLATGTGLEKLFF. The DNA for the CDR3 is TGCGCCAGCAGCTTGGCCACCGGGACAGGGCTTGAAAAACTGTTTTTT.

The chain is built from TRBV7-3 and TRBJ1-6; TRBD1 is a possible D gene (6 bases). The V end lost 4 bases, the J end lost 8 bases, and 15 bases lay between the germline ends. The CDR3 length is 15 residues. The germline gives CDR1 SGHTA, CDR2 FQGTGA. The CDR3 region is CASSYRGGVYSPLHF. CDR3 DNA sequence: TGTGCCAGCAGCTATAGGGGGGGGGTGTATTCACCCCTCCACTTT. The complete variable domain, with remaining parts taken from reference TRBV7-3 and TRBJ1-6, reads GAGVSQTPSNKVTEKGKYVELRCDPISGHTALYWYRQSLGQGPEFLIYFQGTGAADDSGLPNDRFFAVRPEGSVSTLKIQRTERGDSAVYLCASSYRGGVYSPLHFGNGTRLTVT.

This clone was counted between two and nine times. V gene TRBV6-1 combines with J gene TRBJ1-6, with a weak D call TRBD1 (5 bases). The germline gives CDR1 MNHNS, CDR2 SASEGT. CDR3 length: 14 amino acids. V lost 1 base to trimming and J lost 7 bases, with 8 bases between them. The CDR3 sequence: CASSEVAGNSPLHF. In nucleotides, the CDR3 is TGTGCCAGCAGTGAAGTGGCAGGGAATTCACCCCTCCACTTT.

This chain links TRBV28 with TRBJ2-1; 12 bases are shared with TRBD2. The length of the CDR3 is 17 residues. J was trimmed by 7 bases and V by 2 bases; bases with no gene match: 9. Germline V gene data show CDR1 as MDHEN and CDR2 as SYDVKM. CDR3 protein: CASSLGGLAGLWNEQFF. For the CDR3, the DNA is TGTGCCAGCAGTTTAGGCGGACTAGCGGGGTTGTGGAATGAGCAGTTCTTC.

The gene calls are TRBV7-2 and TRBJ2-3; 8 bases align to TRBD2. The CDR3 is 12 amino acids. Unmatched junction bases numbered 1, after V lost 5 bases and J lost 6 bases. Germline V gene lookup returns CDR1 SGHTA and CDR2 FQGNSA. The CDR3 here is CASSTGGDTQYF. The CDR3 DNA reads TGTGCCAGCAGCACGGGGGGGGATACGCAGTATTTT.

This clone has more than one count but fewer than ten. The chain recombines TRBV28 with TRBJ2-7, with 7 bases lining up with TRBD1. CDR1 MDHEN and CDR2 SYDVKM come from the germline V gene. The ends lost 7 bases at V and 1 base at J; junction bases unmatched: 10. This CDR3 contains 15 residues. The CDR3 spells CASTKTGEPSYEQYF. CDR3 nucleotide sequence: TGTGCCAGCACCAAAACAGGGGAGCCTTCCTACGAGCAGTACTTC.

The chain has TRBV4-1 and TRBJ1-4; tentatively, D is TRBD1 (5 bases). CDR1 is MGHRA, CDR2 YSYEKL, per germline. The CDR3 runs to 16 residues. V was clipped by 3 bases and J by 0 bases, with 11 bases between them. CDR3 bases: TGCGCCAGCAGCCAGGGCAGGGTTGCAACTAATGAAAAACTGTTTTTT. Translating gives CASSQGRVATNEKLFF.

The chain employs TRBV9 and TRBJ2-5, with a tentative D call TRBD2 (6 bases). The length of the CDR3 is 15 residues. V lost 0 bases, J lost 1 base, and 10 bases lay in between. Germline-derived CDR1 and CDR2 are SGDLS and YYNGEE. The CDR3 DNA reads as TGTGCCAGCAGCGTAGTTGGAGGGCCCCAAGAGACCCAGTACTTC. Translating gives CASSVVGGPQETQYF.

The gene calls are TRBV2 and TRBJ2-1; 16 bases line up with TRBD2. V was pared by 6 bases and J by 5 bases, with 4 bases of the junction left unmatched. The CDR3 is made up of 16 amino acids. The germline V gene has CDR1 SNHLY and CDR2 FYNNEI. Here the CDR3 reads CASSLGLAGGNNEQFF. The CDR3 DNA is TGTGCCAGCAGCTTGGGACTAGCGGGGGGGAACAATGAGCAGTTCTTC.

The gene calls are TRBV30 and TRBJ1-6, with TRBD1 identical over 8 bases. The junction had 6 bases not matched to a gene; V was cut back by 1 base and J by 10 bases. Germline values: CDR1 GTSNPN, CDR2 SVGIG (reference sequence). The CDR3 loop spans 14 amino acids. Written as DNA, the CDR3 is TGTGCCTGGAGTGGGGGACAGGCGGACTCACCCCTCCACTTT. As protein: CAWSGGQADSPLHF.

The V and J genes are TRBV18 and TRBJ2-7; 7 bases line up with TRBD2. There are 14 residues in the CDR3. In germline, CDR1 is KGHSH, CDR2 LQKENI. Trimming at V came to 3 bases and at J to 2 bases, leaving 4 bases not matched to a gene. CDR3 residues: CASSPGGSPYEQYF. The CDR3 nucleotides read TGTGCCAGCTCACCGGGGGGGTCGCCCTACGAGCAGTACTTC.

This clone was counted a few times. The chain uses TRBV9 and TRBJ2-5; D uncertain. The V gene lost 0 bases and the J gene lost 2 bases, with 8 bases spanning the gap. CDR1 SGDLS and CDR2 YYNGEE come from the germline V gene. There are 14 residues in the CDR3. The DNA of the CDR3 is TGTGCCAGCAGCGTAGGGCGGTTTCAAGAGACCCAGTACTTC. Its protein product is CASSVGRFQETQYF.